The 23 T cell receptor beta chains below were found in one sample sequenced in a study of neoadjuvant anti-PD-1 for oral cavity cancer. Clones were sequenced by immunoSEQ multiplex PCR, and TCRdb holds only the in-frame ones, with some missing. Found here are about 15,000 clones, approximately 70% of them singletons; the top ten hold over 2.5%. The source was PBMCs, collected before nivolumab (anti-PD-1) treatment. The source of these receptors is a person between 40 and 85 years old with oral cavity squamous cell carcinoma.

The chain combines TRBV30 with TRBJ2-4, with 8 positions matching TRBD2. V trimming: 0 bases; J trimming: 9 bases; junction bases outside the gene matches: 4. Germline CDR1 and CDR2: GTSNPN and SVGIG (reference sequence). The CDR3 length is 13 residues. The CDR3 loop is CAWSVREGTIQYF. As DNA, the CDR3 is TGTGCCTGGAGTGTACGGGAGGGGACCATTCAGTACTTC.

The chain couples TRBV6-1 to TRBJ1-1; no clear D gene. The germline CDR1 and CDR2 sequences are MNHNS and SASEGT. The CDR3 spans 14 residues. V gave up 3 bases and J gave up 2 bases, with 10 bases separating them. For the CDR3, the DNA is TGTGCCAGCAGTGATACTGCAGTCAACACTGAAGCTTTCTTT. This encodes CASSDTAVNTEAFF.

This rearrangement joins TRBV2 to TRBJ1-1; TRBD1 aligns across 7 bases. The CDR3 covers 15 residues. Germline trimming cut 5 bases from V and 5 bases from J; bases unmatched to any gene: 11. Germline values: CDR1 SNHLY, CDR2 FYNNEI. CDR3 loop: CASSSGTTGETEAFF. CDR3 nucleotides: TGTGCCAGCAGTTCAGGGACCACAGGGGAAACTGAAGCTTTCTTT.

The gene calls are TRBV29-1 and TRBJ2-7; TRBD1 matches 7 bases. CDR1 is SQVTM, CDR2 ANQGSEA, per germline. After removal of 6 bases from V and 3 bases from J, the junction contained 8 bases not matched to a gene. This CDR3 is built from 13 residues. CDR3 DNA: TGCAGCGTAACCTTGGGACAGAACTACGAGCAGTACTTC. Its protein is CSVTLGQNYEQYF.

This chain uses TRBV29-1 with TRBJ1-4, with 8 bases matching TRBD1. CDR3 length equals 17 residues. In germline, CDR1 is SQVTM, CDR2 ANQGSEA. The V gene end was trimmed by 1 base and the J gene end by 3 bases; junction bases not matched to a gene: 10. In nucleotides, the CDR3 is TGCAGCGTTGAAGCCCAAGACAGGGGAGGTGCTAATGAAAAACTGTTTTTT. Translating it yields CSVEAQDRGGANEKLFF.

This rearrangement joins TRBV27 to TRBJ2-1; possibly TRBD2 for D (7 bases). The germline CDR1 and CDR2 sequences are MNHEY and SMNVEV (reference sequence). Trimming left V 4 bases short and J 10 bases short, with 20 bases between. The CDR3 has 15 residues. This CDR3 is CASSSNYGGPGEQFF. CDR3 in DNA: TGTGCCAGCAGTTCCAACTACGGGGGGCCGGGGGAGCAGTTCTTC.

The chain employs TRBV2 and TRBJ2-7; D might be TRBD1 or TRBD2, each matching 5 bases. Per the germline V gene, CDR1 is SNHLY and CDR2 is FYNNEI. This CDR3 is 14 amino acids long. The ends were cut back, 4 bases at V and 6 bases at J, with 16 bases in the middle. CDR3 in amino acids: CASSAGPTGLEQYF. The CDR3 coding sequence is TGTGCCAGCAGTGCGGGGCCAACCGGTCTCGAGCAGTACTTC.

The chain has TRBV30 and TRBJ2-1; D is undetermined. The CDR3 has 13 residues. Trimming left V 7 bases short and J 3 bases short, with 13 bases between. The germline V gene encodes CDR1 GTSNPN and CDR2 SVGIG (reference sequence). Written as DNA, the CDR3 is TGTGCCTTATCCTCGGGTTACTACAATGAGCAGTTCTTC. Translating gives CALSSGYYNEQFF.

This clone turned up a few times. The CDR3 region is CASSFLGGRVDEQYF. The DNA for the CDR3 is TGTGCCAGCAGTTTCCTCGGCGGGAGGGTAGACGAGCAGTACTTC. V usage is TRBV6-5 and J usage is TRBJ2-7, with 9 bases identical to TRBD2. Germline CDR1 MNHEY, CDR2 SVGAGI. CDR3 length: 15 amino acids. V lost 4 bases to trimming and J lost 5 bases; unmatched junction nucleotides: 9.

The chain couples TRBV6-6 to TRBJ2-5; 8 bases line up with TRBD2. Germline assignment: CDR1 MNHNY and CDR2 SVGAGI (reference sequence). The CDR3 totals 14 residues. The trim removed 5 bases at V and 6 bases at J, leaving 8 bases unmatched. The CDR3 DNA follows: TGTGCCAGCAGTCGAGGGGCGGGAGGAAAGACCCAGTACTTC. Protein: CASSRGAGGKTQYF.

This clone was seen just once. V usage is TRBV5-6 and J usage is TRBJ2-7; a possible D gene is TRBD2 (7 bases). This CDR3 is 14 amino acids long. Trimming pared 2 bases from V and 2 bases from J, leaving 11 bases between. Per the germline V gene, CDR1 is SGHDT and CDR2 is YYEEEE. This CDR3 is CASSLGGRAYEQYF. CDR3 bases: TGTGCCAGCAGCTTAGGGGGGAGGGCCTACGAGCAGTACTTC.

The chain recombines TRBV10-3 with TRBJ2-1, with 8 bases fitting TRBD1. J gave up 0 bases and V 8 bases, and 6 bases lay outside the gene matches. The germline V gene has CDR1 ENHRY and CDR2 SYGVKD. CDR3 length: 15 residues. The CDR3 DNA sequence: TGTGCCATCGGAGGACAGGGAAGCTCCTACAATGAGCAGTTCTTC. Translating it yields CAIGGQGSSYNEQFF.

The chain couples TRBV27 to TRBJ1-1, with no clear D. Trimming stripped 4 bases from V and 4 bases from J, with 13 bases between. CDR1 is MNHEY and CDR2 is SMNVEV in the germline V gene (reference sequence). This CDR3 comprises 14 residues. CDR3 residues: CASSWGAGSTEAFF. CDR3 coding DNA: TGTGCCAGCAGTTGGGGTGCAGGAAGCACTGAAGCTTTCTTT.

The chain links TRBV28 to TRBJ1-5; TRBD1 matches at 8 bases. Germline lookup yields CDR1 MDHEN and CDR2 SYDVKM. This CDR3 is built from 14 residues. J gave up 6 bases and V 6 bases, and 7 bases lay outside the gene matches. The CDR3 DNA follows: TGTGCCAGCAGCAAACCAGGGGGCTTTCAGCCCCAGCATTTT. Translation gives CASSKPGGFQPQHF.

J is TRBJ2-3 and V is TRBV9; 7 positions match TRBD1. Unmatched junction bases numbered 4, after V lost 6 bases and J lost 3 bases. The CDR3 extends over 13 amino acids. The germline V gene has CDR1 SGDLS and CDR2 YYNGEE. CDR3 nucleotide sequence: TGTGCCAGCACCGACAGGGTTACAGATACGCAGTATTTT. Protein product: CASTDRVTDTQYF.

The chain is built from TRBV7-9 and TRBJ2-7; 7 bases are shared with TRBD2. The ends lost 5 bases at V and 2 bases at J; junction bases unmatched: 6. Germline loops: CDR1 SEHNR, CDR2 FQNEAQ (reference sequence). There are 14 residues in the CDR3. This CDR3 reads CASSPRDYTYEQYF. CDR3 DNA sequence: TGTGCCAGCAGCCCCAGGGACTACACCTACGAGCAGTACTTC.

This chain links TRBV15 with TRBJ2-7; 7 bases agree with TRBD1. CDR3 length equals 13 residues. In germline, CDR1 is LNHNV, CDR2 YYDKDF (reference sequence). With 4 bases clipped from V and 5 bases from J, the junction kept 5 bases outside the gene matches. CDR3 region: CATSTRTGHEQYF. The CDR3, as DNA: TGTGCCACCAGCACCCGGACAGGACACGAGCAGTACTTC.

The chain employs TRBV27 and TRBJ1-1; 8 positions match TRBD1. The CDR3 extends over 15 amino acids. The V gene end was trimmed by 5 bases and the J gene end by 0 bases; junction bases not matched to a gene: 5. Germline V lookup: CDR1 MNHEY, CDR2 SMNVEV (reference sequence). The CDR3 nucleotides read TGTGCCAGCAGTAGACAGGGGAGAGTGAACACTGAAGCTTTCTTT. Translated, it gives CASSRQGRVNTEAFF.

The chain links TRBV2 to TRBJ2-1, with 8 bases matching TRBD2. Germline V gives CDR1 SNHLY, CDR2 FYNNEI. There are 16 residues in the CDR3. Unmatched junction bases numbered 10, after V lost 4 bases and J lost 5 bases. CDR3 loop: CASSAAGTRGDNEQFF. The CDR3 nucleotides read TGTGCCAGCAGTGCGGCCGGGACTAGGGGCGACAATGAGCAGTTCTTC. Filled out from reference TRBV2 and TRBJ2-1, the complete variable domain reads EPEVTQTPSHQVTQMGQEVILRCVPISNHLYFYWYRQILGQKVEFLVSFYNNEISEKSEIFDDQFSVERPDGSNFTLKIRSTKLEDSAMYFCASSAAGTRGDNEQFFGPGTRLTVL.

The rearrangement joins TRBV5-5 to TRBJ1-2; D is ambiguous. This CDR3 has 12 residues. Trimming left V 0 bases short and J 5 bases short, with 5 bases between. CDR1 is SGHKS and CDR2 is YYEKEE in the germline V gene (reference sequence). CDR3 DNA: TGTGCCAGCAGCTTGGGCCCATATGGCTACACCTTC. As protein: CASSLGPYGYTF.

The chain combines TRBV7-9 with TRBJ2-2; 10 bases are a match to TRBD2. Germline V CDR1 and CDR2: SEHNR, FQNEAQ (reference sequence). CDR3 size: 15 residues. The ends lost 3 bases at V and 6 bases at J; junction bases unmatched: 4. The CDR3 loop reads CASSFTSGISGELFF. CDR3 coding DNA: TGTGCCAGCAGCTTCACTAGCGGGATTTCCGGGGAGCTGTTTTTT.

The V and J genes are TRBV7-9 and TRBJ2-6, with D perhaps matching TRBD1 (5 bases). Germline V lookup: CDR1 SEHNR, CDR2 FQNEAQ (reference sequence). V was cut by 10 bases and J by 4 bases, with 11 bases left in between. The CDR3 runs to 13 residues. CDR3 protein: CATLRAGANVLTF. In DNA form, the CDR3 reads TGTGCCACCCTCAGGGCCGGGGCCAACGTCCTGACTTTC.

The chain couples TRBV11-3 to TRBJ2-1, with D possibly matching TRBD2 (5 bases). CDR1 and CDR2 from the germline V gene are SGHNT and YENEEA. This CDR3 has 15 amino acids. V was pared by 5 bases and J by 0 bases, with 11 bases between. In DNA form, the CDR3 reads TGTGCCAGCAGCGCAGGCAGCGGCTCCTACAATGAGCAGTTCTTC. The encoded protein is CASSAGSGSYNEQFF.